The entry below describes one T cell receptor (beta chain). Its antigen is undetermined. The V segment lost 5 bases and the J segment 6 bases; nucleotides outside the gene matches: 4. This CDR3 has 13 amino acids. Germline CDR1 is SGHTA and CDR2 is FQGTGA. The sample is drawn from a study of multiple sclerosis patients with progressive multifocal leukoencephalopathy. Findings and caveats of the study: No common TRBV or TRBJ usage or pairing appeared at PML.

The repertoire was sequenced with immunoSEQ multiplex PCR; TCRdb's copy has only in-frame clones and lacks some. The table records more than 30,000 clones, roughly 90% of them present only once. Regarding time point: time of PML onset. Between 16 and 56 months of natalizumab therapy passed before PML developed in these natalizumab-treated patients. The T3 samples were drawn when PML began. The rearrangement uses TRBV7-3 and TRBJ2-7, with TRBD2 matching over 10 bases. The specimen comprised PBMCs, sampled from a patient treated with natalizumab. This clonotype originated in a woman in her forties with progressive multifocal leukoencephalopathy. The DNA of the CDR3 is TGTGCCAGCAGCGAAGCGGGAGGGGGCGAGCAGTACTTC. Protein product: CASSEAGGGEQYF.